There are a few counts of the clone carrying this TCR beta chain. Its antigen remains unknown. This CDR3 contains 12 residues. The V end was cut by 5 bases, the J end by 3 bases, with 5 bases between. Germline V gives CDR1 SGHDT, CDR2 YYEEEE. The template was RNA from unsorted bulk tissue. Chemotherapy-naive patients with new lung cancer underwent thoracic surgery in China, August–late 2014. The library came from three nested PCR rounds adapted from ARM-PCR protocols. A single record per CDR3 protein comes from TCRdb applying MiXCR to the multiplex PCR reads. The sample contains some 200,000 distinct CDR3 sequences, roughly 70% of which appear only once. The data were obtained in a study of tumor and adjacent non-tumor tissue in lung cancer. Study-level background: Samples averaged about 4.3 million productive TCRbeta reads each.

Study-level points and caveats: Higher tumor TCR diversity was associated with shorter survival. Significantly higher TCR diversity was found in tumor than normal lung.

The TCR originated in a man in his 60s with non-small cell lung cancer. Sequenced material: lung tumor tissue. The J gene is TRBJ2-2, the V gene TRBV5-6; unclear D gene. The CDR3 coding sequence is TGTGCCAGCAGACGGGACACCGGGGAGCTGTTTTTT. Its protein is CASRRDTGELFF. The full variable domain, completed using reference TRBV5-6 and TRBJ2-2, is DAGVTQSPTHLIKTRGQQVTLRCSPKSGHDTVSWYQQALGQGPQFIFQYYEEEERQRGNFPDRFSGHQFPNYSSELNVNALLLGDSALYLCASRRDTGELFFGEGSRLTVL.